This T cell receptor beta chain was documented in a study of T cell responses to AZD1222 COVID-19 vaccine. About this clone: What it binds is unknown.

Findings and limits, study-wide: At study baseline, merely more than 5 AZD1222 recipients were seropositive. Vaccine-associated CD4 TCRs ranged over spike, dominating at 160-218 and 743-854.

Using immunoSEQ multiplex PCR, the repertoire was profiled, and TCRdb retains in-frame clones only, with some absent. Here the sample spans hundreds of thousands of clones, roughly 93% being singletons. V gave up 5 bases and J gave up 4 bases, with 18 bases separating them. The CDR3 is made up of 15 amino acids. Germline loops: CDR1 SGHDT, CDR2 YYEEEE. This specimen consisted of peripheral blood, obtained 28 days after the second AZD1222 dose. This chain links TRBV5-6 with TRBJ1-2; D gene uncertain. The sequence derives from an adult who received the AZD1222 COVID-19 vaccine. Written as DNA, the CDR3 is TGTGCCAGCAGAGATGGAACGAAAGCCGTCTATGGCTACACCTTC. It yields the protein CASRDGTKAVYGYTF.